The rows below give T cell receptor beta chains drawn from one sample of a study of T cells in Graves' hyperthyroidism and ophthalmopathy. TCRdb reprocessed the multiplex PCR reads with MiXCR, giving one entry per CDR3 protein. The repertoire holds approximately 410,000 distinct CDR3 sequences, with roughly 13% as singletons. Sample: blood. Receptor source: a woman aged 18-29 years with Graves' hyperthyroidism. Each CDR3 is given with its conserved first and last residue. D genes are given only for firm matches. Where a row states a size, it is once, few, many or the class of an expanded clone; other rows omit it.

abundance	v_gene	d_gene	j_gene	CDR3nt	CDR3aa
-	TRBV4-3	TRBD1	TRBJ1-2	TGCGCCAGCAGCCTTTCGGCAGGGGGCCTTCGCTATGGCTACACCTTC	CASSLSAGGLRYGYTF
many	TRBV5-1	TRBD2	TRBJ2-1	TGCGCCAGCAGCTTGGCCCTAGCGGGAGCAGGTAATGAGCAGTTCTTC	CASSLALAGAGNEQFF
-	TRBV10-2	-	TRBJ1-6	TGCGCCAGCAGTGAGACGGGACGGCAGAGCTCCTATAATTCACCCCTCCACTTT	CASSETGRQSSYNSPLHF
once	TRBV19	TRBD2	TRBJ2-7	TGTGCCAGTAGTATCACGGGAGGGCCTGTCGAGCAGTACTTC	CASSITGGPVEQYF
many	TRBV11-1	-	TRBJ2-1	TGTGCCAGCAGCCCTACCCCAGGGAATGAGCAGTTCTTC	CASSPTPGNEQFF
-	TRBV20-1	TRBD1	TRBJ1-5	TGCAGTGCCCGCGACAGGGCGGGCAATCAGCCCCAGCATTTT	CSARDRAGNQPQHF
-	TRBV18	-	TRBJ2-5	TGTGCCAGCTCCGGGGACGGGGGTAGCCGAGAGACCCAGTACTTC	CASSGDGGSRETQYF
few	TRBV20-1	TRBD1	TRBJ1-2	TGCAGTGCTATACAAACAAACGGGACAGGGGCGAACTATGGCTACACCTTC	CSAIQTNGTGANYGYTF
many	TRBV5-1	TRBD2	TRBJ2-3	TGCGCCAGCAGCCAGGTTTGGACTAGACCCACAGATACGCAGTATTTT	CASSQVWTRPTDTQYF
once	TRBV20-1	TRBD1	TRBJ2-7	TGCAGTGCTACCACCACGGACAGGGGCTCCTACGAGCAGTACTTC	CSATTTDRGSYEQYF
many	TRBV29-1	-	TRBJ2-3	TGCAGCGTTGTAGGGGACACAGATACGCAGTATTTT	CSVVGDTDTQYF
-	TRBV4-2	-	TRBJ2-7	TGTGCCAGCAGCCAAGAGGGCGGCGCCCTGGGCTCCTACGAGCAGTACTTC	CASSQEGGALGSYEQYF
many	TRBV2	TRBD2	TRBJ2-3	TGTGCCAGCTCGGGGGGACTAGCGACTAGCACAGATACGCAGTATTTT	CASSGGLATSTDTQYF
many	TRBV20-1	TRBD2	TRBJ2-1	TGCAGTGCTAGACCGCTAGCGGGTGACAGGTACAATGAGCAGTTCTTC	CSARPLAGDRYNEQFF
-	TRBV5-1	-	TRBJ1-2	TGCGCCAGCATTTTACAGGGATTGTATGGCTACACCTTC	CASILQGLYGYTF
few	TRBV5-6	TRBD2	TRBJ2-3	TGTGCCAGCAGCTTGGCACTAGCGAAAATCACAGATACGCAGTATTTT	CASSLALAKITDTQYF
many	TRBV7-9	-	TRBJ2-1	TGTGCCAGCAGCTTAGCTATTTACAATGAGCAGTTCTTC	CASSLAIYNEQFF
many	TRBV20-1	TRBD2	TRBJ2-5	TGCAGTGCTAGCCGGACTAGCGGGAGCGGGGGGACCCAGTACTTC	CSASRTSGSGGTQYF
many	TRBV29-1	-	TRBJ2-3	TGCAGCGTTGAAGAACTAGGAGGTACGCAGTATTTT	CSVEELGGTQYF
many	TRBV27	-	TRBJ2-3	TGTGCCAGCAGTTTCCTCCACACAGATACGCAGTATTTT	CASSFLHTDTQYF
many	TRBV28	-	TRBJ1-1	TGTGCCAGCAGTTTCTTTCGAGCCACTGAAGCTTTCTTT	CASSFFRATEAFF
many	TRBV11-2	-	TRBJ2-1	TGTGCCAGCAGCTTAGTGGCCGGGGGACGCGAGCAGTTCTTC	CASSLVAGGREQFF
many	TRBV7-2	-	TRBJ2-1	TGTGCCAGCAGTTACGGGAGAACGCGGGGAGGTGAGCAGTTCTTC	CASSYGRTRGGEQFF
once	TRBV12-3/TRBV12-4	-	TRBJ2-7	TGTGCCAGCAGCCTTCCTGCAGGGACTCGCTCCTACGAGCAGTACTTC	CASSLPAGTRSYEQYF
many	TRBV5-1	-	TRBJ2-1	TGCGCCAGCAGCTTGGACGCTGACAATGAGCAGTTCTTC	CASSLDADNEQFF
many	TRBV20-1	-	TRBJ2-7	TGCAGTGCTAGCAGGGGCACCACCTACGAGCAGTACTTC	CSASRGTTYEQYF
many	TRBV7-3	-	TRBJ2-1	TGTGCCAGCAGCGTAGCAGGTGGTGAGCAGTTCTTC	CASSVAGGEQFF
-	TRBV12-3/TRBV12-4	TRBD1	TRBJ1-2	TGTGCCAGCAGACCGACAGGGGGCGATTATGGCTACACCTTC	CASRPTGGDYGYTF
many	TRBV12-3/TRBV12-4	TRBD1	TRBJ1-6	TGTGCCAGCAGCCTAGGACAGGGGAATTCACCCCTCCACTTT	CASSLGQGNSPLHF
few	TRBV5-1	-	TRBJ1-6	TGCGCCAGCAGCTTGGTCCCACTGACGGGCTATAATTCACCCCTCCACTTT	CASSLVPLTGYNSPLHF
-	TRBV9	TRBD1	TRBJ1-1	TGTGCCAGCAACCGACAGGGGGCGTACACTGAAGCTTTCTTT	CASNRQGAYTEAFF
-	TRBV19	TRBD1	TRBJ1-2	TGTGCCAGTGGGACAGGGGATGGCTACACCTTC	CASGTGDGYTF
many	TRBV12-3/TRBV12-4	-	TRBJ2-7	TGTGCCAGCAGTTTAAGGGACCGCAGGGGTTACGAGCAGTACTTC	CASSLRDRRGYEQYF
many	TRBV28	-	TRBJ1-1	TGTGCCAGCAGTTTAACTGAAGCTTTCTTT	CASSLTEAFF
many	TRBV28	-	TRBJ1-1	TGTGCCAGCACCCAAGGAGGAACCGGGACTTTCTTT	CASTQGGTGTFF
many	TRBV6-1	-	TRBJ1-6	TGTGCCAGCAGAACCGGGACGTGGGCTTCACCCCTCCACTTT	CASRTGTWASPLHF
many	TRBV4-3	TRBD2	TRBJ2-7	TGCGCCAGCAGCCAAGATGAGGGTAGCGGGAGTTACGAGCAGTACTTC	CASSQDEGSGSYEQYF
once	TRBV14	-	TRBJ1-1	TGTGCCAGCAGCCCGCGGACCTGGGGGCGCGGAGACACTGAAGCTTTCTTT	CASSPRTWGRGDTEAFF
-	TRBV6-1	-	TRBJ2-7	TGTGCCAGCAGTGAGACTCCAGGGTCCTACGAGCAGTACTTC	CASSETPGSYEQYF
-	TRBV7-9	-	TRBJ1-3	TGTGCCAGCGCTGCCAACTCTGGAAACACCATATATTTT	CASAANSGNTIYF
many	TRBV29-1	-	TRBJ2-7	TGCAGCGTTGAAGATGAAGGCCCCGAGCAGTACTTC	CSVEDEGPEQYF
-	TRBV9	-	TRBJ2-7	TGTGCCAGCAGCGTAAACGCCAACTCCTACGAGCAGTACTTC	CASSVNANSYEQYF
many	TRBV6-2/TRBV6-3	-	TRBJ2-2	TGTGCCAGCAGTTACCGGCAGGCCGGGGAGCTGTTTTTT	CASSYRQAGELFF
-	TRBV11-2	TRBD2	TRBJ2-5	TGTGCCAGCAGCATATCCTCACGGCGGGGGGAGATGGAGACCCAGTACTTC	CASSISSRRGEMETQYF
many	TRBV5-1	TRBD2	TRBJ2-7	TGCGCCAGCTCTCCCAACGGACTAGCGGGAGTGTACGAGCAGTACTTC	CASSPNGLAGVYEQYF
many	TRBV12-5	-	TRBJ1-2	TGTGCTAGTGCTGAGGAAGGGGGAGGATATGGCTACACCTTC	CASAEEGGGYGYTF
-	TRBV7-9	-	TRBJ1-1	TGTGCCAGCAGTTATTCTGGGGGGGCCGTGACTGAAGCTTTCTTT	CASSYSGGAVTEAFF
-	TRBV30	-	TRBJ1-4	TGTGCCTGGAGTTCGGCAGAGAATGAAAAACTGTTTTTT	CAWSSAENEKLFF
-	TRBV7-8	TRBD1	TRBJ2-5	TGTGCCAGCAACTACTTTGGACAGGGTAGTGAGACCCAGTACTTC	CASNYFGQGSETQYF
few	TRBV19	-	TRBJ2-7	TGTGCCAGTAGCAAAAGTCGGGGACCCCACGAGCAGTACTTC	CASSKSRGPHEQYF
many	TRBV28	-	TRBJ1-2	TGTGCCAGCAGCCGCCGGGGGACGGACGCTAGGGGCTACACCTTC	CASSRRGTDARGYTF
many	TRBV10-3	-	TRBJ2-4	TGTGCCATCAGTGAGTTCGCCGGGATAGCCAAAAACATTCAGTACTTC	CAISEFAGIAKNIQYF
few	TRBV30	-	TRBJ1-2	TGTGCCTGGAGAGCGACAGACGTCGGCTACACCTTC	CAWRATDVGYTF
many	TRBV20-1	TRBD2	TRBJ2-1	TGCAGTGCGCCGGACCCTAGCGGTAAGAATGAGCAGTTCTTC	CSAPDPSGKNEQFF